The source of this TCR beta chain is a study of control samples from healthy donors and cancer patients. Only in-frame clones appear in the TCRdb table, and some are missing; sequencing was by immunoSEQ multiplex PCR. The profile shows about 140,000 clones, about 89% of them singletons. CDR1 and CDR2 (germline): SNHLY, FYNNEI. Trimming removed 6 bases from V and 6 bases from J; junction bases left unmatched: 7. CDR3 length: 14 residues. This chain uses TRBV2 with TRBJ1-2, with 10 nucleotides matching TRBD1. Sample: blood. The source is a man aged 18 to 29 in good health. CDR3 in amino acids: CASSAGQGSHGYTF. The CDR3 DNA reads TGTGCCAGCAGCGCGGGACAGGGGAGCCATGGCTACACCTTC.